This T cell receptor (beta chain) was recorded in a study of beta chain features in type 1 diabetes. What was sequenced were expressed TCRB transcripts, since all of the isolated RNA had been reverse transcribed. Assay: immunoSEQ multiplex PCR; the TCRdb copy retains only in-frame clones and omits some. There are 90,000 to 110,000 clones in the sample; 30% to 40% occur only once, and 0.06% to 0.075% lies in the top ten. The V gene's germline CDR1 is SGHTA and CDR2 FQGNSA. This CDR3 is built from 13 residues. Deletions cut 2 bases from V and 15 bases from J, with 16 bases between. The sequenced material came from stem cell memory CD4+ T cells from blood. The J gene is TRBJ2-2, the V gene TRBV7-2, with a tentative D call TRBD2 (6 bases). The sequence was obtained from a woman between 18 and 29 years old in good health. This chain's CDR3 is CASSLLGGTGVFF. The DNA of the CDR3 is TGTGCCAGCAGCTTATTGGGCGGCACGGGGGTGTTTTTT.